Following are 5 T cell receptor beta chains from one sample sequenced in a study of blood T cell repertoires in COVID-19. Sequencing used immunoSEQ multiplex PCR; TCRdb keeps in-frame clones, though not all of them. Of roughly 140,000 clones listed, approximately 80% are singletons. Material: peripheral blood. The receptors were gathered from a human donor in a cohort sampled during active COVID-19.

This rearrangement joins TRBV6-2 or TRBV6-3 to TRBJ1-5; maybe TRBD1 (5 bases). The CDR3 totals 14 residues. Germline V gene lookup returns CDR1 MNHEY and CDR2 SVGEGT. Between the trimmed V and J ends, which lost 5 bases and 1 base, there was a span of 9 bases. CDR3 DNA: TGTGCCAGCAGTCCGACAGAGAGCAATCAGCCCCAGCATTTT. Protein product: CASSPTESNQPQHF.

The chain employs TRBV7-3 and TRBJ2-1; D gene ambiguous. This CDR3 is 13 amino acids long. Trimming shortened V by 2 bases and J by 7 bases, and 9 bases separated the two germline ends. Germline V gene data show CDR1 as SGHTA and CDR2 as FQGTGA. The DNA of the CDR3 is TGTGCCAGCAGCTTATCGGTGAAGAATGAGCAGTTCTTC. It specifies CASSLSVKNEQFF.

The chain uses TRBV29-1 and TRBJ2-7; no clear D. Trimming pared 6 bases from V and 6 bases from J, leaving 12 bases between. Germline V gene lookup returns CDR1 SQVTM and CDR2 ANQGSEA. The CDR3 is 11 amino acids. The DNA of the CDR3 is TGCAGCGTAACGTCGGAGAGCGAGCAGTACTTC. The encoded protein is CSVTSESEQYF.

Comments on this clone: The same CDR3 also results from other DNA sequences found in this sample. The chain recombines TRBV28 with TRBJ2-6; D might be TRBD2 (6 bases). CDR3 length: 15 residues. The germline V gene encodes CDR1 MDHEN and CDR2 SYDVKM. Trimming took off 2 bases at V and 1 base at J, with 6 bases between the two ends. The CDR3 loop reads CASSLGGSGANVLTF. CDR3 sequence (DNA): TGTGCCAGCAGTTTAGGAGGGTCTGGGGCCAACGTCCTGACTTTC.

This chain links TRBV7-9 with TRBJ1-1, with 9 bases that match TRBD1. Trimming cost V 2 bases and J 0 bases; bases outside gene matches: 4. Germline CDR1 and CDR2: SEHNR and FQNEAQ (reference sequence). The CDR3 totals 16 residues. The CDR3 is CASSLRTGEMNTEAFF. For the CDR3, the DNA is TGTGCCAGCAGCTTAAGGACAGGGGAAATGAACACTGAAGCTTTCTTT.